The rows below give T cell receptor beta chains drawn from one sample of a study of blood T cell repertoires in COVID-19. Profiled with immunoSEQ multiplex PCR; TCRdb holds only in-frame clones, not every one. Of tens of thousands of clones detected, over 70% appear once; the ten largest clones hold 2.5%. The sequenced material came from peripheral blood. Receptors originate from an elderly man with active or convalescent COVID-19. The CDR3 runs from the conserved cysteine through the conserved F or W. D genes are given only for firm matches. Size tells how often a clone was seen (once, few, many) or the class of an expanded clone, and some rows leave it out.

v_call: TRBV11-3
cdr3_length: 15
d_call: .
j_call: TRBJ2-5
clone_size: .
cdr3_aa: CASSLGQGWDETQYF
cdr3_nt: TGTGCCAGCAGCTTAGGTCAGGGGTGGGACGAGACCCAGTACTTC

v_call: TRBV2
cdr3_length: 16
d_call: TRBD1
j_call: TRBJ2-7
clone_size: once
cdr3_aa: CASSEARAGGSYEQYF
cdr3_nt: TGTGCCAGCAGTGAAGCCAGGGCAGGGGGCTCCTACGAGCAGTACTTC

v_call: TRBV7-2
cdr3_length: 14
d_call: TRBD2
j_call: TRBJ2-1
clone_size: .
cdr3_aa: CASSLAGLGDEQFF
cdr3_nt: TGTGCCAGCAGCTTAGCGGGACTAGGGGATGAGCAGTTCTTC

v_call: TRBV6-5
cdr3_length: 15
d_call: TRBD2
j_call: TRBJ2-7
clone_size: .
cdr3_aa: CASSRAGLANYEQYF
cdr3_nt: TGTGCCAGCAGTAGAGCGGGGCTCGCGAACTACGAGCAGTACTTC

v_call: TRBV25-1
cdr3_length: 14
d_call: TRBD1
j_call: TRBJ2-5
clone_size: .
cdr3_aa: CASTPRGHEETQYF
cdr3_nt: TGTGCCAGTACGCCCAGGGGGCACGAAGAGACCCAGTACTTC

v_call: TRBV11-2
cdr3_length: 15
d_call: .
j_call: TRBJ2-1
clone_size: .
cdr3_aa: CASSRGTGTYNEQFF
cdr3_nt: TGTGCCAGCAGCCGCGGGACGGGAACCTACAATGAGCAGTTCTTC

v_call: TRBV4-3
cdr3_length: 17
d_call: TRBD2
j_call: TRBJ2-2
clone_size: .
cdr3_aa: CASSQDSGGPVAGELFF
cdr3_nt: TGCGCCAGCAGCCAAGACTCGGGAGGGCCTGTGGCCGGGGAGCTGTTTTTT

v_call: TRBV6-5
cdr3_length: 13
d_call: .
j_call: TRBJ2-5
clone_size: .
cdr3_aa: CASSLGLGETQYF
cdr3_nt: TGTGCCAGCAGTTTGGGACTCGGAGAGACCCAGTACTTC

v_call: TRBV5-1
cdr3_length: 16
d_call: TRBD1
j_call: TRBJ1-3
clone_size: .
cdr3_aa: CASSLAGTVDGNTIYF
cdr3_nt: TGCGCCAGCAGCTTGGCAGGGACAGTGGATGGAAACACCATATATTTT

v_call: TRBV2
cdr3_length: 17
d_call: TRBD2
j_call: TRBJ2-7
clone_size: .
cdr3_aa: CASSEPLGLAGMNEQYF
cdr3_nt: TGTGCCAGCAGTGAACCCCTCGGACTAGCGGGAATGAACGAGCAGTACTTC

v_call: TRBV6-4
cdr3_length: 16
d_call: .
j_call: TRBJ1-4
clone_size: .
cdr3_aa: CASSVLCGQGGEKLFF
cdr3_nt: TGTGCCAGCAGTGTCCTCTGCGGTCAGGGAGGAGAAAAACTGTTTTTT

v_call: TRBV6-6
cdr3_length: 13
d_call: .
j_call: TRBJ1-1
clone_size: .
cdr3_aa: CASSYAGVPEAFF
cdr3_nt: TGTGCCAGCAGTTACGCGGGGGTTCCTGAAGCTTTCTTT

v_call: TRBV4-3
cdr3_length: 14
d_call: TRBD1
j_call: TRBJ1-3
clone_size: once
cdr3_aa: CASSFTGGGNTIYF
cdr3_nt: TGCGCCAGCAGCTTCACAGGGGGCGGAAACACCATATATTTT

v_call: TRBV19
cdr3_length: 16
d_call: .
j_call: TRBJ2-4
clone_size: .
cdr3_aa: CASSDRPGSSGNIQYF
cdr3_nt: TGTGCCAGTAGTGACCGCCCAGGGTCTTCTGGGAACATTCAGTACTTC

v_call: TRBV5-6
cdr3_length: 13
d_call: .
j_call: TRBJ1-2
clone_size: once
cdr3_aa: CASSGRSYYGYTF
cdr3_nt: TGTGCCAGCAGCGGTCGGTCGTACTATGGCTACACCTTC